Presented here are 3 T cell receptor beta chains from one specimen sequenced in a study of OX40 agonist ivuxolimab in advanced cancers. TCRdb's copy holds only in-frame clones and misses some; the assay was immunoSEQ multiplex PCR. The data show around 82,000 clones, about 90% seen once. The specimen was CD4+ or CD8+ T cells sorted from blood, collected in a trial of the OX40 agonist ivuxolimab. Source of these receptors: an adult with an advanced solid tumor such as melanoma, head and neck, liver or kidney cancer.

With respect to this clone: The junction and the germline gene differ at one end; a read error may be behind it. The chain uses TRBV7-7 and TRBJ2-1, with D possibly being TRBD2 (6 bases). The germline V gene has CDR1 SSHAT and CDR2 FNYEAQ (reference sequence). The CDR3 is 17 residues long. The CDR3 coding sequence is TGTGCTAGCAGCTCCGGGACTGCCCAGGGTACCTACAATGAGCAGTTCTTC. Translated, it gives CASSSGTAQGTYNEQFF. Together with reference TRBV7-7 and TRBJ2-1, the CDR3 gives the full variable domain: GAGVSQSPRYKVTKRGQDVTLRCDPISSHATLYWYQQALGQGPEFLTYFNYEAQPDKSGLPSDRFSAERPEGSISTLTIQRTEQRDSAMYRCASSSGTAQGTYNEQFFGPGTRLTVL.

DNA of the CDR3: TGTGCCAGCAGTGTGGGGGCTCGAGAGACCCAGTACTTC. Amino acid sequence: CASSVGARETQYF. The chain joins TRBV25-1 to TRBJ2-5; D is perhaps TRBD1 (6 bases). Germline loops: CDR1 MGHDK, CDR2 SYGVNS. Trimming took 4 bases from V and 4 from J, leaving 10 bases between them. The CDR3 length is 13 residues.

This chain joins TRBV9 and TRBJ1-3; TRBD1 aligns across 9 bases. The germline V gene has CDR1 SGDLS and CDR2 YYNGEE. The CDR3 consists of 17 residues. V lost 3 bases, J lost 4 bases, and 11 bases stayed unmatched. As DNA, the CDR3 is TGTGCCAGCAGCGCCGAGGAACAGGGGGCTAAAGGAAACACCATATATTTT. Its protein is CASSAEEQGAKGNTIYF.